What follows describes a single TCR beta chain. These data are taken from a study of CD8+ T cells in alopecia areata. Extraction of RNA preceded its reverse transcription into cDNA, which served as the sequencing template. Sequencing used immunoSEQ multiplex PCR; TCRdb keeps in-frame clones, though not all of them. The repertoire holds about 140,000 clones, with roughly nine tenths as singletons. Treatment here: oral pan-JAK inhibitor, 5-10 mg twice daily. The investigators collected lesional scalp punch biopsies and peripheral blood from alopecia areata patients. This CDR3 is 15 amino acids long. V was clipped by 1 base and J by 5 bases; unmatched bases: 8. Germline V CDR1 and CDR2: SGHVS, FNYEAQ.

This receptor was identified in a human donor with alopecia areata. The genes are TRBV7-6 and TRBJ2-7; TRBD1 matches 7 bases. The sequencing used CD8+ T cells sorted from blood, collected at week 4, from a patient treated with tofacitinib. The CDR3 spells CASSLEETGRNEQYF. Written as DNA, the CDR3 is TGTGCCAGCAGCTTAGAGGAGACAGGGCGGAACGAGCAGTACTTC.